These 19 T cell receptor beta chains came from one sample sequenced in a study of blood T cell repertoires in COVID-19. The method was immunoSEQ multiplex PCR; TCRdb's version includes in-frame clones alone and lacks a portion of them. The sample has approximately 290,000 clones, approximately 83% seen once. The sequenced sample consisted of PBMCs or T cells enriched from blood (not recorded which). The receptors originated from a woman in her thirties who had recovered from COVID-19.

In DNA, the CDR3 is TGTGCCAGCAGCGTTTCCAGCGGGAGAGTCGATGAGCAGTTCTTC. Amino acids: CASSVSSGRVDEQFF. The chain links TRBV9 to TRBJ2-1, with 8 bases that match TRBD2. This CDR3 is 15 amino acids long. Trimming at V came to 2 bases and at J to 8 bases, leaving 9 bases not matched to a gene. Germline loops: CDR1 SGDLS, CDR2 YYNGEE.

The chain carries TRBV24-1 and TRBJ2-2; TRBD2 agrees at 11 bases. This CDR3 contains 18 residues. The germline V gene has CDR1 KGHDR and CDR2 SFDVKD. V was pared by 0 bases and J by 1 base, with 3 bases of the junction left unmatched. The CDR3 protein is CATSDLLAGGLNTGELFF. CDR3 sequence (DNA): TGTGCCACCAGTGATTTGTTAGCGGGGGGGCTGAACACCGGGGAGCTGTTTTTT.

The chain links TRBV2 to TRBJ1-4; a weak D match, TRBD1 (5 bases). The CDR3 sequence is 16 residues long. Deletions cut 2 bases from V and 5 bases from J, with 15 bases between. Germline V gene data show CDR1 as SNHLY and CDR2 as FYNNEI. CDR3 coding DNA: TGTGCCAGCAGTGAACGATCCCCAGGGTACAATGAAAAACTGTTTTTT. The encoded protein is CASSERSPGYNEKLFF.

This sequence joins TRBV28 and TRBJ1-5, with a tentative D call TRBD1 (6 bases). CDR1 and CDR2 from the germline V gene are MDHEN and SYDVKM. This CDR3 has 16 amino acids. Trimming removed 5 bases from V and 3 bases from J, with 17 bases in between. The CDR3 DNA sequence: TGTGCCAGCAGTACCTCCAGGGGCCGCGCCAATCAGCCCCAGCATTTT. Encoded protein: CASSTSRGRANQPQHF.

The V gene is TRBV7-2, the J gene TRBJ2-3; the D gene is possibly TRBD1 (5 bases). Germline CDR1 reads SGHTA; CDR2 reads FQGNSA. V lost 2 bases to trimming and J lost 0 bases, with 12 bases between them. The CDR3 is 16 amino acids. CDR3 in amino acids: CASSLRGKYSTDTQYF. For the CDR3, the DNA is TGTGCCAGCAGCTTAAGGGGAAAATATAGCACAGATACGCAGTATTTT.

The CDR3 spells CASRSLAGTQYF. As DNA, the CDR3 is TGTGCCAGCAGATCACTAGCTGGCACGCAGTATTTT. The genes are TRBV12-3 or TRBV12-4 and TRBJ2-3; D might be TRBD2 (6 bases). The germline V and J ends were trimmed by 6 bases and 9 bases, with 13 bases remaining between them. The CDR3 totals 12 residues.

The chain employs TRBV13 and TRBJ2-2; 7 bases match TRBD2. With 5 bases clipped from V and 5 bases from J, the junction kept 14 bases outside the gene matches. The CDR3 runs 17 residues. Per germline, CDR1 PRHDT and CDR2 FYEKMQ (reference sequence). The CDR3 nucleotides are TGTGCCAGCAGCCTTCCGTTGGGAGGGGTAAGGACCGGGGAGCTGTTTTTT. It translates to CASSLPLGGVRTGELFF. The full variable domain, with the rest looked up from reference TRBV13 and TRBJ2-2, is AAGVIQSPRHLIKEKRETATLKCYPIPRHDTVYWYQQGPGQDPQFLISFYEKMQSDKGSIPDRFSAQQFSDYHSELNMSSLELGDSALYFCASSLPLGGVRTGELFFGEGSRLTVL.

This sequence joins TRBV4-2 and TRBJ2-7; D gene uncertain. The V gene lost 0 bases and the J gene lost 2 bases, with 5 bases spanning the gap. This CDR3 contains 13 residues. Per the germline V gene, CDR1 is LGHNA and CDR2 is YNFKEQ. CDR3 coding DNA: TGTGCCAGCAGCCAAGAGGGCCCCTACGAGCAGTACTTC. This codes for CASSQEGPYEQYF.

This sequence joins TRBV5-1 and TRBJ2-7, with TRBD1 matching 11 bases. The CDR3 is 15 amino acids. V lost 3 bases, J lost 4 bases, and 6 bases stayed unmatched. CDR1 is SGHRS, CDR2 YFSETQ, per germline. CDR3 in amino acids: CASSWTGGPQYEQYF. The CDR3 DNA sequence: TGCGCCAGCAGCTGGACAGGGGGCCCCCAGTACGAGCAGTACTTC. The entire variable domain, with the rest obtained from reference TRBV5-1 and TRBJ2-7, is as follows: KAGVTQTPRYLIKTRGQQVTLSCSPISGHRSVSWYQQTPGQGLQFLFEYFSETQRNKGNFPGRFSGRQFSNSRSEMNVSTLELGDSALYLCASSWTGGPQYEQYFGPGTRLTVT.

The rearrangement links TRBV5-1 to TRBJ1-2; 8 bases map to TRBD1. From germline, CDR1 is SGHRS and CDR2 YFSETQ. The CDR3 runs 16 residues. With 0 bases clipped from V and 6 bases from J, the junction kept 10 bases outside the gene matches. CDR3 in amino acids: CASSLGPGQAVDGYTF. The CDR3 nucleotides read TGCGCCAGCAGCTTGGGCCCGGGACAGGCAGTCGATGGCTACACCTTC.

The V gene is TRBV28, the J gene TRBJ2-7; the D gene is possibly TRBD2 (6 bases). Germline CDR1 MDHEN, CDR2 SYDVKM. Trimming removed 4 bases at V and 7 bases at J, with 17 bases between. The CDR3 is 14 amino acids. The CDR3 nucleotides are TGTGCCAGCAGTTCACCTAGCGTAAGTCGGGAGCAGTACTTC. Translating gives CASSSPSVSREQYF. The complete variable domain, with remaining parts taken from reference TRBV28 and TRBJ2-7, reads DVKVTQSSRYLVKRTGEKVFLECVQDMDHENMFWYRQDPGLGLRLIYFSYDVKMKEKGDIPEGYSVSREKKERFSLILESASTNQTSMYLCASSSPSVSREQYFGPGTRLTVT.

The chain uses TRBV7-2 and TRBJ2-3, with 14 bases matching TRBD2. The CDR3 runs 18 residues. V gave up 4 bases and J gave up 6 bases; unmatched junction bases: 12. Germline values: CDR1 SGHTA, CDR2 FQGNSA. The CDR3, as DNA: TGTGCCAGCAGCTCCATCACCAGACTAGCGGGGGGGTACGATACGCAGTATTTT. This encodes CASSSITRLAGGYDTQYF. Full variable domain (missing parts from reference TRBV7-2 and TRBJ2-3): GAGVSQSPSNKVTEKGKDVELRCDPISGHTALYWYRQSLGQGLEFLIYFQGNSAPDKSGLPSDRFSAERTGGSVSTLTIQRTQQEDSAVYLCASSSITRLAGGYDTQYFGPGTRLTVL.

This clone was counted once. This chain connects TRBV5-8 to TRBJ1-2; a weak D match, TRBD1 (6 bases). Trimming shortened V by 1 base and J by 8 bases, and 9 bases separated the two germline ends. Germline V gives CDR1 SGHTS, CDR2 YDEGEE. The CDR3 covers 12 residues. The CDR3 DNA is TGTGCCAGCAGCTTGAACAGGGACGGCTACACCTTC. It is translated as CASSLNRDGYTF. Full variable domain (outside the CDR3, taken from reference TRBV5-8 and TRBJ1-2): EAGVTQSPTHLIKTRGQQATLRCSPISGHTSVYWYQQALGLGLQFLLWYDEGEERNRGNFPPRFSGRQFPNYSSELNVNALELEDSALYLCASSLNRDGYTFGSGTRLTVV.

This chain links TRBV5-1 with TRBJ1-1, with TRBD1 matching 7 bases. Trimming at V came to 0 bases and at J to 5 bases, leaving 10 bases not matched to a gene. The CDR3 is 16 residues long. Germline CDR1 SGHRS, CDR2 YFSETQ. Here the CDR3 reads CASSLGDTGVRTEAFF. In DNA, the CDR3 is TGCGCCAGCAGCTTGGGGGATACAGGGGTGCGGACTGAAGCTTTCTTT.

The rearrangement joins TRBV29-1 to TRBJ2-7; D is perhaps TRBD2 (6 bases). The CDR3 has 12 amino acids. Between the trimmed V and J ends, which lost 4 bases and 3 bases, there was a span of 10 bases. The germline V gene encodes CDR1 SQVTM and CDR2 ANQGSEA. The DNA for the CDR3 is TGCAGCGTTGCTTTGGGGGGCTACGAGCAGTACTTC. It specifies CSVALGGYEQYF.

The genes are TRBV6-5 and TRBJ2-5, with 7 positions matching TRBD1. This CDR3 contains 14 residues. Germline CDR1 is MNHEY and CDR2 is SVGAGI. After removal of 1 base from V and 5 bases from J, the junction contained 4 bases not matched to a gene. CDR3: CASSYWTGTETQYF. In DNA, the CDR3 is TGTGCCAGCAGTTACTGGACAGGCACGGAGACCCAGTACTTC.

The chain couples TRBV2 to TRBJ2-7, with 11 bases identical to TRBD2. After removal of 6 bases from V and 0 bases from J, the junction contained 7 bases not matched to a gene. CDR1 and CDR2 (germline): SNHLY, FYNNEI. The CDR3 is 16 residues long. The CDR3 region has the DNA TGTGCCAGCAGAGCAACCCTAGCGGGGGGCTCCTACGAGCAGTACTTC. The encoded protein is CASRATLAGGSYEQYF.

The rearrangement joins TRBV30 to TRBJ1-6, with D perhaps matching TRBD1 (5 bases). This CDR3 comprises 13 residues. The germline V gene encodes CDR1 GTSNPN and CDR2 SVGIG (reference sequence). Trimming shortened V by 2 bases and J by 7 bases, and 9 bases separated the two germline ends. The chain's CDR3 is CAWSQGLNSPLHF. CDR3 bases: TGTGCCTGGAGTCAGGGCCTGAATTCACCCCTCCACTTT. Full variable domain (remainder filled in from reference TRBV30 and TRBJ1-6): SQTIHQWPATLVQPVGSPLSLECTVEGTSNPNLYWYRQAAGRGLQLLFYSVGIGQISSEVPQNLSASRPQDRQFILSSKKLLLSDSGFYLCAWSQGLNSPLHFGNGTRLTVT.

The chain recombines TRBV18 with TRBJ1-5, with D uncertain. Germline V gives CDR1 KGHSH, CDR2 LQKENI. The length of the CDR3 is 14 residues. Trimming shortened V by 3 bases and J by 3 bases, and 9 bases separated the two germline ends. The CDR3 sequence: CASSPKSDNQPQHF. In nucleotides, the CDR3 is TGTGCCAGCTCACCGAAGTCAGACAATCAGCCCCAGCATTTT.